This entry describes one T cell receptor beta chain. This record belongs to a study of blood T cell repertoires in COVID-19. The CDR3 runs to 12 residues. Trimming removed 6 bases from V and 6 bases from J, with 11 bases in between. Germline loops: CDR1 MDHEN, CDR2 SYDVKM. Sequenced by immunoSEQ multiplex PCR; TCRdb stores in-frame clones only, minus some. The sample yields roughly 200,000 clones, over 75% seen once. The receptor comes from a man aged 50 or older who had recovered from COVID-19. The gene calls are TRBV28 and TRBJ1-2; weak D call: TRBD1 (6 bases). The sequenced sample consisted of peripheral blood. DNA for the CDR3: TGTGCCAGCAGACGGACAGAGGATGGCTACACCTTC. Translated: CASRRTEDGYTF.